The entry that follows covers one T cell receptor beta chain sequence. Its antigen is not yet known. No base-level quality is on record; no much larger clone is a single base apart. Systemically healthy Caucasian individuals from Russia, some 38 in total and aged about 6 to 100 years, were included as donors. Approximately 11 milliliters of peripheral blood were drawn from each donor into EDTA-treated Vacutainer tubes. PBMCs were isolated by Ficoll-Paque density-gradient centrifugation, with at least 6.5 million obtained per sample. Total RNA, at least 5 micrograms per sample, was extracted from PBMCs with Trizol reagent. For every donor, an aliquot of PBMCs went through flow cytometry to measure the percentages of naive CD45RAhigh/CD27high T cells. This sample is part of a study of blood T cells in healthy people across ages (dated by TCRdb to the mid-2010s). Describing the broader study: In model experiments, roughly one uniquely barcoded TCR beta cDNA molecule per two T cells was captured by template switching. Using the same blood draw, the study looked at two additional independent replicas of 1 million unique cDNA reads for two donors, one aged 18 to 30 and the other aged 80 or older. To avoid experimental bias, donors of different ages were randomly spread across the sequencing lanes. The donors were split into four age groups: young (average around 17 years), middle-aged (roughly 40), aged (more than 60) and long-lived (over 75). Age-related changes in TCR beta repertoire diversity were measured in the study by deep sequencing normalized with unique cDNA molecular identifiers.

V is reduced by 2 bases and J by 8 bases, leaving a spacing of 18 bases between them. Reading the germline V gene (reference sequence) gives CDR1 DFQATT and CDR2 SNEGSKA. From the cysteine up to the phenylalanine, the CDR3 has a length of 14 residues. The DNA shown is the 42-base CDR3, in frame from base 1. The library was built by means of 5' RACE. Sequencer: Illumina HiSeq 2500. A second about 7 to 11 cycle PCR used a sample-barcoded 5' primer and a J-beta primer mix. Each TCR beta cDNA molecule received a unique molecular identifier from a template-switch 5' adaptor carrying 12 random nucleotides. Each sample yielded at least 2.5 million CDR3-containing paired-end reads. All of the RNA was converted into first-strand cDNA using the Mint cDNA synthesis kit, with a TRBC-specific oligonucleotide serving as the primer. All cDNA was treated with uracil-DNA glycosylase and then went through a first 18-cycle PCR with the universal primers M1SS and BC2_uni_R. The original methods were these. For normalization, 1 million high-quality reads were randomly selected from each sample, with every read carrying a distinct molecular identifier. Instead of being binned into consensus sequences, reads with shared molecular identifiers were discarded. MiTCR, set to a Q25 quality threshold and the strictest error-elimination algorithm, was used for CDR3 identification, clonotype clustering and error correction. Lower-bound total TCR beta diversity was estimated with a nonparametric unseen species model using Euler transformation. TCRdb trimmed the raw reads at Q25, called clones with MiXCR and kept productive beta chains. A single entry per CDR3 protein holds the most common genes and DNA from its merged rows. V and J calls and clone size were set by TCRdb, not the authors. This sample comprises 1.4 million or so distinct CDR3 sequences, about 42% of them detected only once. Just over 4% of the sample is held by the ten biggest clonotypes.

General study outcomes and caveats: Bulk unsorted PBMC profiling prevented conclusive comparison of naive and antigen-experienced compartments. Estimates of total diversity based on one million sequenced T cells were regarded as lower bounds and as underestimates. The long-lived group showed more naive CD4+ T cells, fewer expanded clones and increased TCR diversity than the aged group, suggesting age selection. As age increased, observed TCR beta diversity per million T cells dropped in a roughly linear way, and a significant reduction was already evident by age roughly 40. There was a strong correlation between observed TCR beta diversity and the percentage of naive T cells measured by flow cytometry. Donor CMV infection status was unknown, potentially confounding age-related changes in expanded clonotypes.

The chain employs TRBV20-1 and TRBJ1-1; the D gene lacks a confident call. The receptor's source is a woman aged 18-29 years in good health. The sample taken for sequencing was blood. The bases read TGCAGTGCTAGATTGGGAGGGTCAACACAAGAAGCTTTCTTT. It translates as CSARLGGSTQEAFF.